These 14 T cell receptor beta chains originate from one sample sequenced in a study of early T cells in non-severe SARS-CoV-2 infection (dated by TCRdb to the early 2020s). The library was prepared using 5' RACE. Sequencer: NextSeq 500. TCRdb reprocessing: public reads trimmed at Q25 with fastp, clones called with MiXCR, in-frame beta chains kept. Each CDR3 protein appears once, grouped with its most common genes and DNA. Here the sample has 85,000 to 90,000 distinct CDR3 sequences; 14% occur a single time. Around 5.8% of the sample lies in the top ten. The sequenced sample consisted of whole blood. The receptors originated from an adult who was a healthcare worker with PCR-confirmed SARS-CoV-2 infection or an uninfected control (not recorded which).

J is TRBJ1-1 and V is TRBV2, with D unclear. Germline assignment: CDR1 SNHLY and CDR2 FYNNEI. This CDR3 has 13 amino acids. The V end was cut by 7 bases, the J end by 1 base, with 10 bases between. In DNA, the CDR3 is TGTGCCAGCAAGGAAGATGGGAACACTGAAGCTTTCTTT. This gives the protein CASKEDGNTEAFF.

This clonotype was observed a handful of times. The chain links TRBV7-2 to TRBJ1-5; tentative D call: TRBD1 (6 bases). The V gene's germline CDR1 is SGHTA and CDR2 FQGNSA. CDR3 size: 15 residues. V gave up 1 base and J gave up 6 bases, with 13 bases separating them. CDR3 region: CASSLGSGVAQPQHF. Written as DNA, the CDR3 is TGTGCCAGCAGCTTAGGCTCAGGGGTTGCTCAGCCCCAGCATTTT.

About this clonotype itself: The CDR3 ends on some other residue instead of the conserved phenylalanine or tryptophan, so this is likely a read error. The V gene is TRBV18, the J gene TRBJ2-7; D gene unclear. Germline CDR1 and CDR2: KGHSH and LQKENI. The CDR3 is 14 amino acids. CDR3 nucleotides: TGTGCCAGCTCACCCCGACGTGGCGGCTACGTGCAGTACTCC. Translation gives CASSPRRGGYVQYS.

This clonotype was counted between two and nine times. The chain links TRBV10-1 to TRBJ1-1; D is possibly TRBD1 (5 bases). Trimming took 0 bases from V and 4 from J, leaving 6 bases between them. The germline gives CDR1 WNHNN, CDR2 SYGVQD (reference sequence). CDR3 size: 13 residues. DNA for the CDR3: TGCGCCAGCAGTGAGTCGGGGGGCACTGAAGCTTTCTTT. This encodes CASSESGGTEAFF.

The chain has TRBV28 and TRBJ1-1, with D perhaps TRBD1 (5 bases). V was cut by 10 bases and J by 1 base, with 22 bases left in between. Germline V gene lookup returns CDR1 MDHEN and CDR2 SYDVKM. CDR3 length: 16 residues. Here the CDR3 DNA reads TGTGCCACTTACTCCTTCTTGGGGGGGAGGAACACTGAAGCTTTCTTT. Amino acids: CATYSFLGGRNTEAFF.

This clonotype has a handful of counts. The chain links TRBV12-3 or TRBV12-4 to TRBJ1-2, with no clear D. The length of the CDR3 is 13 residues. The V gene lost 5 bases and the J gene lost 8 bases, with 15 bases spanning the gap. CDR3 amino acids: CASSLTRDSGYTF. The CDR3 nucleotides are TGTGCCAGCAGTCTGACACGGGATTCGGGCTACACCTTC.

V is TRBV6-2 or TRBV6-3 and J is TRBJ2-7; the D gene is possibly TRBD1 (6 bases). V lost 10 bases, J lost 0 bases, and 16 bases lay in between. The germline CDR1 and CDR2 sequences are MNHEY and SVGEGT. This CDR3 has 14 residues. The CDR3 loop reads CATRETGSSYEQYF. CDR3 in DNA: TGTGCCACCAGGGAGACAGGAAGCTCCTACGAGCAGTACTTC.

This clonotype was observed many times. V usage is TRBV28 and J usage is TRBJ2-3, with D tentatively TRBD1 (6 bases). The germline V and J ends were trimmed by 3 bases and 1 base, with 11 bases remaining between them. The CDR3 runs to 15 residues. CDR1 and CDR2 (germline): MDHEN, SYDVKM. The CDR3 here is CASSFSGAGTDTQYF. Written as DNA, the CDR3 is TGTGCCAGCAGTTTCTCAGGGGCTGGCACAGATACGCAGTATTTT.

The gene calls are TRBV3-1 and TRBJ1-1; D not resolved. The CDR3 runs 14 residues. Germline CDR1 and CDR2: LGHDT and YNNKEL (reference sequence). The germline V and J ends were trimmed by 0 bases and 0 bases, with 5 bases remaining between them. The CDR3, as DNA: TGTGCCAGCAGCCAAGAGATACTGAACACTGAAGCTTTCTTT. It codes for CASSQEILNTEAFF.

This clonotype was counted a few times. The chain employs TRBV4-1 and TRBJ1-6; TRBD1 matches 7 bases. CDR3 length: 16 residues. Trimming cost V 4 bases and J 8 bases; bases outside gene matches: 11. Germline CDR1 is MGHRA and CDR2 is YSYEKL. CDR3 nucleotides: TGCGCCAGCAGCCGTCAGACAGGGCCAACAGATTCACCCCTCCACTTT. It is translated as CASSRQTGPTDSPLHF.

This clonotype was seen many times. The J gene is TRBJ1-5, the V gene TRBV19; D remains unclear. V was cut by 8 bases and J by 4 bases, with 12 bases left in between. The CDR3 is 13 residues long. In germline, CDR1 is LNHDA, CDR2 SQIVND (reference sequence). Here the CDR3 DNA reads TGTGCCAGTGAAGCCCGAAATAATCAGCCCCAGCATTTT. It translates to CASEARNNQPQHF.

The genes are TRBV5-1 and TRBJ2-1, with TRBD2 matching over 10 bases. Germline CDR1 is SGHRS and CDR2 is YFSETQ. V was clipped by 4 bases and J by 4 bases; unmatched bases: 14. The CDR3 covers 18 residues. The CDR3 DNA sequence: TGCGCCAGCAGCCGTGCTGTCCTTTCTAGCGGGGGTTACAATGAGCAGTTCTTC. This encodes CASSRAVLSSGGYNEQFF.

The chain is built from TRBV10-3 and TRBJ2-1; TRBD2 might be the D (5 bases). CDR1 is ENHRY and CDR2 is SYGVKD in the germline V gene. V lost 4 bases to trimming and J lost 1 base, with 11 bases between them. This CDR3 comprises 15 residues. In DNA form, the CDR3 reads TGTGCCATCAGTGGGGTCGGGGATTCCTACAATGAGCAGTTCTTC. Amino acid sequence: CAISGVGDSYNEQFF.

The chain carries TRBV11-2 and TRBJ1-2; D possibly corresponds to TRBD1 (6 bases). V was trimmed by 4 bases and J by 4 bases, leaving 22 bases between them. The CDR3 totals 17 residues. Per germline, CDR1 SGHAT and CDR2 FQNNGV. For the CDR3, the DNA is TGTGCCAGCAGCTACCGGGACACCCCTGCGGCTACCTATGGCTACACCTTC. Protein product: CASSYRDTPAATYGYTF.